These 9 T cell receptor beta chains were all obtained from the same sample, sequenced in a study of blood T cell repertoires in COVID-19. Produced via immunoSEQ multiplex PCR; TCRdb's table is partial and in-frame only. The table records 120,000 or so clones, approximately 86% of them present only once. The sample comprised peripheral blood. The origin of the receptors is a human donor in a cohort sampled during active COVID-19.

The V gene is TRBV5-6, the J gene TRBJ2-7; possibly TRBD1 for D (5 bases). Per germline, CDR1 SGHDT and CDR2 YYEEEE. Trimming pared 1 base from V and 7 bases from J, leaving 18 bases between. CDR3 length: 15 residues. The CDR3 protein is CASSLNWGRLREQYF. The CDR3 bases are TGTGCCAGCAGCTTGAATTGGGGCAGACTCCGAGAGCAGTACTTC.

V usage is TRBV5-5 and J usage is TRBJ1-5; D is unclear. Germline CDR1 is SGHKS and CDR2 is YYEKEE (reference sequence). This CDR3 is built from 16 residues. With 0 bases removed from V and 4 bases from J, the gap between germline ends came to 14 bases. In DNA, the CDR3 is TGTGCCAGCAGCTTGGCGGCCATCCCGGGAAATCAGCCCCAGCATTTT. This codes for CASSLAAIPGNQPQHF.

The CDR3 DNA reads TGTGCCACCAGTGACCCCCCCGTAGATACGCAGTATTTT. It translates to CATSDPPVDTQYF. The chain uses TRBV24-1 and TRBJ2-3; D remains ambiguous. CDR3 size: 13 residues. Germline V gene data show CDR1 as KGHDR and CDR2 as SFDVKD. V lost 4 bases to trimming and J lost 5 bases, with 9 bases between them.

CDR3 in DNA: TGTGCCAGCAGCTTAGGGGGACTGGGGAATCAGCCCCAGCATTTT. This encodes CASSLGGLGNQPQHF. The chain combines TRBV7-9 with TRBJ1-5; a weak D match, TRBD1 (5 bases). The germline gives CDR1 SEHNR, CDR2 FQNEAQ (reference sequence). Trimming stripped 1 base from V and 4 bases from J, with 11 bases between. The CDR3 totals 15 residues. Variable domain in full (rest from reference TRBV7-9 and TRBJ1-5): DTGVSQNPRHKITKRGQNVTFRCDPISEHNRLYWYRQTLGQGPEFLTYFQNEAQLEKSRLLSDRFSAERPKGSFSTLEIQRTEQGDSAMYLCASSLGGLGNQPQHFGDGTRLSIL.

The chain couples TRBV28 to TRBJ1-4; D perhaps matches TRBD1 (6 bases). Germline CDR1 is MDHEN and CDR2 is SYDVKM. The V end was cut by 8 bases, the J end by 0 bases, with 10 bases between. CDR3 length: 14 amino acids. The CDR3 DNA is TGTGCCAGCCGACAGGCTGCAACTAATGAAAAACTGTTTTTT. It yields the protein CASRQAATNEKLFF.

V usage is TRBV5-8 and J usage is TRBJ2-7, with 7 bases aligning to TRBD1. The junction had 2 bases not matched to a gene; V was cut back by 0 bases and J by 2 bases. CDR3 length: 14 amino acids. CDR1 and CDR2 (germline): SGHTS, YDEGEE. Here the CDR3 DNA reads TGTGCCAGCAGCTTGGAGACAGGGACCTACGAGCAGTACTTC. It specifies CASSLETGTYEQYF.

The CDR3 DNA is TGTGCCAGCAGCTTACCCCGCGGGTCCTACGAGCAGTACTTC. Translated, it gives CASSLPRGSYEQYF. The chain is built from TRBV5-8 and TRBJ2-7, with a possible D match to TRBD2 (5 bases). Trimming cost V 2 bases and J 1 base, with 10 bases left between them. The germline CDR1 and CDR2 sequences are SGHTS and YDEGEE. CDR3 length: 14 amino acids.

The chain has TRBV19 and TRBJ1-5, with D tentatively TRBD1 (6 bases). The CDR3 has 14 amino acids. The germline V gene encodes CDR1 LNHDA and CDR2 SQIVND (reference sequence). V shed 7 bases and J shed 3 bases, with 13 bases lying between them. The CDR3 bases are TGTGCCAGTACCCCGACAGGAATCAATCAGCCCCAGCATTTT. This codes for CASTPTGINQPQHF.

The chain employs TRBV7-9 and TRBJ1-4, with D perhaps TRBD1 (6 bases). The CDR3 covers 15 residues. Germline-derived CDR1 and CDR2 are SEHNR and FQNEAQ (reference sequence). V shed 2 bases and J shed 4 bases, with 11 bases lying between them. CDR3 nucleotide sequence: TGTGCCAGCAGCTTAAGGACAGCCTTTAATGAAAAACTGTTTTTT. Encoded protein: CASSLRTAFNEKLFF.